This TCR beta chain was documented in a study of beta chain features in type 1 diabetes. The ends lost 5 bases at V and 3 bases at J; junction bases unmatched: 3. In germline, CDR1 is KGHSH, CDR2 LQKENI. CDR3 size: 14 residues. The isolated RNA, all of it, was reverse transcribed, so expressed TCRB transcripts were what got sequenced. Assay: immunoSEQ multiplex PCR; the TCRdb copy retains only in-frame clones and omits some. The table includes 220,000 or so clones, 68% detected once. This sequence joins TRBV18 and TRBJ1-4; 7 positions match TRBD1. Sequenced material: naive CD4+ T cells from blood. The TCR sequence derives from a man aged 25-45 years in good health. The CDR3 region is CASSTGTANEKLFF. In DNA, the CDR3 is TGTGCCAGCTCAACCGGGACAGCTAATGAAAAACTGTTTTTT.